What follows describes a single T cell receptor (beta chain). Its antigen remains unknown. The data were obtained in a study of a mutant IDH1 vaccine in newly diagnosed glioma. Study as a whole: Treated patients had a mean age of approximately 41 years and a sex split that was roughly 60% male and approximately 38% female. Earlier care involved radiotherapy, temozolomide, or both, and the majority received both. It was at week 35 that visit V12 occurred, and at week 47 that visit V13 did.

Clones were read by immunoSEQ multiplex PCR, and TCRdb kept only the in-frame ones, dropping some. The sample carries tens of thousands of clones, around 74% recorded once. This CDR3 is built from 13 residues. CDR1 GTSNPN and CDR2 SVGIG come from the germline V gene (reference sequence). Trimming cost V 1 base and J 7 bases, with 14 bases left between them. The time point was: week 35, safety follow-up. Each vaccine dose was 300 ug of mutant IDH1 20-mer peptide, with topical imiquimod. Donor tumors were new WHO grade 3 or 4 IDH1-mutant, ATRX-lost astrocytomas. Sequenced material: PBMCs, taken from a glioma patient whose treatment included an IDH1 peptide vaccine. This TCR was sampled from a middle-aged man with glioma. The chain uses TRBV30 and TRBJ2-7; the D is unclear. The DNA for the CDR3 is TGTGCCTGGAGTGCCCCGCCAAGGCGGGAGCAGTACTTC. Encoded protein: CAWSAPPRREQYF.